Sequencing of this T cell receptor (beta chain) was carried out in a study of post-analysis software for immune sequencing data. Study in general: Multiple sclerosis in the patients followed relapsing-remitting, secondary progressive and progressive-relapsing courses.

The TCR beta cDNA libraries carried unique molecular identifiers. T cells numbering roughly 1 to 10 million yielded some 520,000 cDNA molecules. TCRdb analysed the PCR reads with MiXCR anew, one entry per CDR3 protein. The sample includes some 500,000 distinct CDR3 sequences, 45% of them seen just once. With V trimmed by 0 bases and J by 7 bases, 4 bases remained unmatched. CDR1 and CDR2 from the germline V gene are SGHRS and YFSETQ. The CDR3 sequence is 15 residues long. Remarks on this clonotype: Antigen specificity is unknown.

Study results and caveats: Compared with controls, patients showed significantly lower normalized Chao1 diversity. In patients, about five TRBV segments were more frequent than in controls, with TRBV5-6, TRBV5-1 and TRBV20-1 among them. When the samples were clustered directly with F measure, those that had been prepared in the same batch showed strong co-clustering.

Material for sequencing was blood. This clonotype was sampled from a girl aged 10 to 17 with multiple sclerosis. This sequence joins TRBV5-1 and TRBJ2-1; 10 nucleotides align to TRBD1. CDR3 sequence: CASSLGQGARNEQFF. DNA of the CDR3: TGCGCCAGCAGCTTGGGACAGGGGGCGCGGAATGAGCAGTTCTTC.